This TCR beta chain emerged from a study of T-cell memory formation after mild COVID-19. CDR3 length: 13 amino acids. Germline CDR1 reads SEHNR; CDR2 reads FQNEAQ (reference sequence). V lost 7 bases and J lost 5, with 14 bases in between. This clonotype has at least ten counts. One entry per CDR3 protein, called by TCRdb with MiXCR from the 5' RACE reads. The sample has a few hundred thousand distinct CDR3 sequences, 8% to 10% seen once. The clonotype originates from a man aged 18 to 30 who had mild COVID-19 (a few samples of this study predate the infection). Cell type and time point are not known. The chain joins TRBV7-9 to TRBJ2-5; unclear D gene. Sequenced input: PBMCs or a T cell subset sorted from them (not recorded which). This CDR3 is CASTDLWAETQYF. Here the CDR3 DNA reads TGTGCCAGCACCGACCTTTGGGCGGAGACCCAGTACTTC.